A selection of T cell receptor beta chains follows, all from one sample in a study of STAT5B mutations in CD4+ large granular lymphocyte leukemia. Sequencing was performed with immunoSEQ multiplex PCR; in TCRdb, only in-frame clones are kept and a portion is missing. The repertoire holds some 41,000 clones, with roughly 76% as singletons. The sequencing sample was made of CD4+ T cells from blood buffy coats. These receptors came from a human donor in good health. The CDR3 runs from the conserved cysteine through the conserved F or W. D genes are given only for firm matches. Clone size is shown for a subset of rows, as once, few, many or a class of expanded clone.

>-|TRBV11-2|TRBD2|TRBJ2-1
CASSHPYSGTSYNEQFF
TGTGCCAGCAGCCACCCCTATAGCGGGACCTCCTACAATGAGCAGTTCTTC
>once|TRBV7-3|-|TRBJ2-3
CASSLSPGPNTDTQYF
TGTGCCAGCAGCTTAAGTCCGGGACCGAACACAGATACGCAGTATTTT
>-|TRBV2|-|TRBJ2-1
CASKGGFYNEQFF
TGTGCCAGCAAGGGGGGATTCTACAATGAGCAGTTCTTC
>-|TRBV11-1|TRBD2|TRBJ2-1
CASSLVLAGGARSYNEQFF
TGTGCCAGCAGCTTAGTTTTAGCGGGAGGGGCTCGCTCCTACAATGAGCAGTTCTTC
>-|TRBV7-2|-|TRBJ2-2
CAARQGQGNTGELFF
TGTGCCGCGAGGCAGGGCCAAGGGAACACCGGGGAGCTGTTTTTT
>-|TRBV6-6|TRBD2|TRBJ2-5
CASRTSGGETQYF
TGTGCCAGCCGGACTAGCGGAGGAGAGACCCAGTACTTC
>-|TRBV6-5|-|TRBJ1-1
CASSPRDLKGTEAFF
TGTGCCAGCAGTCCCCGGGACCTAAAGGGGACTGAAGCTTTCTTT
>once|TRBV7-3|TRBD2|TRBJ2-1
CASSFFAGGPNEQFF
TGTGCCAGCAGCTTCTTCGCGGGGGGGCCCAATGAGCAGTTCTTC
>-|TRBV7-9|-|TRBJ1-5
CASSLKGGNQPQHF
TGTGCCAGCAGCTTGAAGGGAGGCAATCAGCCCCAGCATTTT
>few|TRBV2|-|TRBJ2-6
CASSWDGHSGANVLTF
TGTGCCAGCTCCTGGGACGGGCACTCTGGGGCCAACGTCCTGACTTTC
>once|TRBV29-1|TRBD1|TRBJ2-7
CSVASGQGSYEQYF
TGCAGCGTCGCCTCGGGACAGGGCTCCTACGAGCAGTACTTC
>-|TRBV9|-|TRBJ2-1
CASSVDLRGVEQFF
TGTGCCAGCAGCGTAGACTTACGTGGGGTGGAGCAGTTCTTC
>-|TRBV5-1|-|TRBJ2-5
CASSLAAAETQYF
TGCGCCAGCAGCTTGGCAGCGGCCGAGACCCAGTACTTC
>-|TRBV28|TRBD2|TRBJ2-5
CASRPSGDQTETQYF
TGTGCCAGCAGACCTAGCGGGGACCAAACGGAGACCCAGTACTTC
>-|TRBV19|-|TRBJ2-3
CASMDPGVHRRQYF
TGTGCCAGTATGGACCCTGGGGTCCATAGGAGGCAGTATTTT
>-|TRBV5-4|TRBD2|TRBJ2-5
CASSLDLAGGETQYF
TGTGCCAGCAGCTTGGATCTAGCGGGAGGGGAGACCCAGTACTTC
>-|TRBV19|TRBD1|TRBJ1-6
CASRNQGDNSPLHF
TGTGCCAGTCGCAATCAGGGGGATAATTCACCCCTCCACTTT
>few|TRBV5-8|TRBD1|TRBJ2-7
CASRPRTGERVEQYF
TGTGCCAGCAGGCCACGGACAGGGGAGCGGGTCGAGCAGTACTTC
>once|TRBV29-1|-|TRBJ1-1
CSVVRLEAFF
TGCAGCGTTGTCAGGCTTGAAGCTTTCTTT
>-|TRBV25-1|-|TRBJ1-1
CASRGNTEAFF
TGTGCCTCGAGGGGTAACACTGAAGCTTTCTTT
>-|TRBV28|-|TRBJ1-2
CASSSSITGNYGYTF
TGTGCCAGCAGTTCCTCCATTACAGGGAACTATGGCTACACCTTC
>-|TRBV7-5|-|TRBJ1-1
CARSLVQGDGNTEAFF
TGTGCCAGAAGCTTAGTCCAGGGGGACGGGAACACTGAAGCTTTCTTT
>medium-sized|TRBV5-6|TRBD1|TRBJ1-5
CASSGQGALSNQPQHF
TGTGCCAGCAGTGGACAGGGCGCTTTAAGCAATCAGCCCCAGCATTTT
>once|TRBV5-1|TRBD1|TRBJ1-1
CASIGQGAPNTEAFF
TGCGCCAGCATTGGACAGGGGGCCCCGAACACTGAAGCTTTCTTT
>-|TRBV12-5|-|TRBJ1-3
CASGLGEQDGNTIYF
TGTGCTAGTGGTTTAGGGGAGCAGGACGGAAACACCATATATTTT
>-|TRBV30|-|TRBJ2-1
CAGTMGYNEQFF
TGTGCCGGGACAATGGGCTACAATGAGCAGTTCTTC
>-|TRBV7-9|-|TRBJ2-5
CASSSGTETQYF
TGTGCCAGCAGCTCGGGGACTGAGACCCAGTACTTC
>-|TRBV5-1|-|TRBJ1-2
CASSQDNDYGYTF
TGCGCCAGCAGTCAGGACAACGACTATGGCTACACCTTC
>-|TRBV5-1|-|TRBJ1-1
CASIRGTEAFF
TGCGCCAGCATCCGGGGGACTGAAGCTTTCTTT
>-|TRBV30|-|TRBJ2-7
CAWSVLGSEQYF
TGTGCCTGGAGCGTTTTAGGGTCCGAGCAGTACTTC
>-|TRBV4-2|-|TRBJ2-7
CASSQAGGDSSYEQYF
TGTGCCAGCAGCCAAGCAGGCGGGGACAGCTCCTACGAGCAGTACTTC
>-|TRBV9|-|TRBJ2-5
CASSWQGETQYF
TGTGCCAGCAGCTGGCAGGGCGAGACCCAGTACTTC
>medium-sized|TRBV23-1|-|TRBJ2-2
CASSQSEPGELFF
TGCGCCAGCAGTCAATCGGAGCCCGGGGAGCTGTTTTTT
>-|TRBV29-1|-|TRBJ1-2
CSVGTGDLPNYGYTF
TGCAGCGTTGGTACGGGGGACCTGCCTAACTATGGCTACACCTTC
>few|TRBV19|TRBD1|TRBJ1-2
CASSLGQGYGYTF
TGTGCCAGTAGTCTGGGACAGGGATATGGCTACACCTTC
>-|TRBV4-3|-|TRBJ1-2
CASSQDAGGYTF
TGCGCCAGCAGCCAAGATGCGGGGGGCTACACCTTC
>once|TRBV5-1|TRBD2|TRBJ2-1
CASSHGLAGGYDEQFF
TGCGCCAGCAGTCACGGACTAGCGGGAGGGTACGATGAGCAGTTCTTC
>-|TRBV7-9|TRBD1|TRBJ1-2
CASSGRQGEEYGYTF
TGTGCCAGCAGCGGAAGACAGGGAGAGGAATATGGCTACACCTTC
>-|TRBV19|-|TRBJ2-7
CASQERPTYEQYF
TGTGCCAGTCAGGAAAGGCCCACCTACGAGCAGTACTTC